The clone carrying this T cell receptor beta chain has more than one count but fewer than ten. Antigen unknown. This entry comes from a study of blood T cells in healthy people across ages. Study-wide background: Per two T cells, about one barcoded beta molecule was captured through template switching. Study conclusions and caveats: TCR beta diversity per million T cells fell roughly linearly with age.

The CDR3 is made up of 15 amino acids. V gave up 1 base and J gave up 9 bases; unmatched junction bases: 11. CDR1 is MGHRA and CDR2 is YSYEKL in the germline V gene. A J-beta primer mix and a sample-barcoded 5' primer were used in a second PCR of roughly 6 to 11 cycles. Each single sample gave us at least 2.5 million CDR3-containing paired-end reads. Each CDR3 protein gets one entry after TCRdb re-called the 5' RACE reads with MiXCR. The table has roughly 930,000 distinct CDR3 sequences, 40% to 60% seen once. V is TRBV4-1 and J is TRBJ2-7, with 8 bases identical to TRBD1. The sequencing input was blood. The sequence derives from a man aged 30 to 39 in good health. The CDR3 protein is CASSQVETGATVQYF. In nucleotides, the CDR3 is TGCGCCAGCAGCCAAGTTGAGACAGGGGCTACCGTGCAGTACTTC.